The next 11 T cell receptor beta chains were all read from a single sample in a study of cytomegalovirus exposure and HLA in healthy donors. With 60 Vbeta and 13 Jbeta primers, the PCR was carried out. The data were produced by immunoSEQ multiplex PCR, yet TCRdb's version contains in-frame clones alone and is incomplete. The table has some 100,000 clones, approximately 81% seen once. Sample: PBMCs. All receptors come from a female donor in good health and CMV-seropositive.

The CDR3 protein is CASRRESSYNEQFF. CDR3 DNA sequence: TGTGCCAGCAGGCGGGAGTCCTCCTACAATGAGCAGTTCTTC. The rearrangement uses TRBV6-1 and TRBJ2-1; TRBD2 matches at 7 bases. The CDR3 covers 14 residues. The ends lost 6 bases at V and 0 bases at J; junction bases unmatched: 2. Germline CDR1 reads MNHNS; CDR2 reads SASEGT.

The sample holds a few counts of this clone. The rearrangement joins TRBV29-1 to TRBJ2-3; 10 nucleotides match TRBD1. Unmatched junction bases numbered 5, after V lost 1 base and J lost 4 bases. The CDR3 extends over 15 amino acids. In germline, CDR1 is SQVTM, CDR2 ANQGSEA. The CDR3 DNA sequence: TGCAGCGTTGAAGGCGGACAGGGGGTTTCAGATACGCAGTATTTT. It is translated as CSVEGGQGVSDTQYF.

This chain uses TRBV5-1 with TRBJ2-7; 7 bases agree with TRBD1. The CDR3 is 15 residues long. Germline trimming cut 0 bases from V and 3 bases from J; bases unmatched to any gene: 6. The germline gives CDR1 SGHRS, CDR2 YFSETQ. CDR3 amino acids: CASSLAGQDNYEQYF. CDR3 nucleotides: TGCGCCAGCAGCTTGGCCGGACAGGACAACTACGAGCAGTACTTC.

CDR3 sequence (DNA): TGTGCCAGCAGTCCCAAGACAGGGGGCGCATCGTACGAGCAGTACTTC. Encoded protein: CASSPKTGGASYEQYF. The V and J genes are TRBV27 and TRBJ2-7, with 10 positions matching TRBD1. Germline V gene sequence: CDR1 MNHEY, CDR2 SMNVEV (reference sequence). The CDR3 is made up of 16 amino acids. V lost 5 bases to trimming and J lost 4 bases; unmatched junction nucleotides: 11.

The V call is TRBV5-4, the J call TRBJ2-1; possible D gene TRBD2, 6 bases. Germline-derived CDR1 and CDR2 are SGHNT and YYREEE (reference sequence). The CDR3 has 12 amino acids. Deletions cut 0 bases from V and 12 bases from J, with 10 bases between. CDR3 residues: CASSLGSGVQFF. DNA for the CDR3: TGTGCCAGCAGCTTGGGGTCGGGAGTGCAGTTCTTC.

This clone was detected a few times. DNA of the CDR3: TGTGCCAGCAGTATGACAGATCAGCCCCAGCATTTT. Translating gives CASSMTDQPQHF. This sequence joins TRBV28 and TRBJ1-5; maybe TRBD1 (5 bases). Deletions cut 5 bases from V and 5 bases from J, with 7 bases between. The germline V gene encodes CDR1 MDHEN and CDR2 SYDVKM. The CDR3 runs to 12 residues. The whole variable domain, filled in from reference TRBV28 and TRBJ1-5, reads DVKVTQSSRYLVKRTGEKVFLECVQDMDHENMFWYRQDPGLGLRLIYFSYDVKMKEKGDIPEGYSVSREKKERFSLILESASTNQTSMYLCASSMTDQPQHFGDGTRLSIL.

This clone was found once. The chain links TRBV19 to TRBJ2-1; 8 positions agree with TRBD2. The V segment lost 6 bases and the J segment 10 bases; nucleotides outside the gene matches: 11. The CDR3 loop spans 14 amino acids. Germline loops: CDR1 LNHDA, CDR2 SQIVND (reference sequence). The chain's CDR3 is CASRIGLAPGEQFF. The CDR3 DNA sequence: TGTGCCAGTAGGATCGGACTAGCTCCGGGGGAGCAGTTCTTC.

This sequence joins TRBV2 and TRBJ2-3, with TRBD2 identical over 13 bases. Germline V gives CDR1 SNHLY, CDR2 FYNNEI. CDR3 length: 19 amino acids. The V segment lost 6 bases and the J segment 2 bases; nucleotides outside the gene matches: 14. The CDR3 spells CASSDHHGTSGTPTDTQYF. The CDR3 nucleotides read TGTGCCAGCAGCGACCACCACGGGACTAGCGGGACGCCCACAGATACGCAGTATTTT.

This clone was detected only once. The rearrangement links TRBV5-3 to TRBJ2-1; 8 nucleotides match TRBD2. TRBV5-3 is annotated as an ORF whose role is uncertain. V was clipped by 4 bases and J by 0 bases; unmatched bases: 3. The CDR3 has 15 residues. CDR3 in amino acids: CARSLSGVSYNEQFF. CDR3 in DNA: TGTGCCAGAAGCCTTAGCGGGGTCTCCTACAATGAGCAGTTCTTC.

This chain links TRBV27 with TRBJ2-2; the match to TRBD2 covers 7 bases. Germline V gene sequence: CDR1 MNHEY, CDR2 SMNVEV (reference sequence). V shed 6 bases, J shed 1 base, and the junction held 5 bases outside the gene matches. This CDR3 comprises 15 residues. CDR3 nucleotide sequence: TGTGCCAGCAGATCAGCGGGGAAGAACACCGGGGAGCTGTTTTTT. Residues: CASRSAGKNTGELFF.

J is TRBJ2-7 and V is TRBV4-1, with D unclear. With 0 bases removed from V and 3 bases from J, the gap between germline ends came to 9 bases. From germline, CDR1 is MGHRA and CDR2 YSYEKL. The length of the CDR3 is 14 residues. CDR3 nucleotide sequence: TGCGCCAGCAGCCAAGATCGCCAGGTCTACGAGCAGTACTTC. Its protein is CASSQDRQVYEQYF.